This T cell receptor (beta chain) derives from a study of a mutant IDH1 vaccine in newly diagnosed glioma. The time point denotes: week 23, last vaccination. Vaccinated patients received 300 ug of mutant IDH1 20-mer peptide per dose, with topical imiquimod. Clones were read by immunoSEQ multiplex PCR, and TCRdb kept only the in-frame ones, dropping some. The sample shows approximately 37,000 clones, under 80% of them seen only once. With regard to this clone: Antigen specificity is unknown.

The starting material was PBMCs, obtained from a glioma patient whose treatment included an IDH1 peptide vaccine. This TCR was recovered from a man aged 50 to 60 with glioma.

The CDR3 sequence is CASSLQGMSNQPQHF. In nucleotides, the CDR3 is TGTGCCAGCAGCCTACAGGGAATGAGCAATCAGCCCCAGCATTTT. The rearrangement links TRBV5-6 to TRBJ1-5, with D possibly matching TRBD1 (6 bases). The CDR3 loop spans 15 amino acids. Germline CDR1 is SGHDT and CDR2 is YYEEEE. V lost 4 bases, J lost 1 base, and 12 bases lay in between.